This entry is about one T cell receptor (beta chain). Its antigen is not known. The limits of the CDR3 on the DNA are not certain, so only TCRdb's listed CDR3 is given. This entry comes from a study of early T cells in non-severe SARS-CoV-2 infection. About the study: Sequencing used unsorted whole-blood bulk RNA, so chains lack pairing.

Unique molecular identifiers were attached to individual cDNA molecules. TCRdb reanalysed the 5' RACE reads using MiXCR and keeps one entry per CDR3 protein. The table shows about 50,000 distinct CDR3 sequences, with approximately 9.4% occurring only once. Whole-study results and caveats: The VDJdb matching leaned toward anti-spike CD8 responses and overlooked private and CD4 specificities.

The CDR3 adds up to 12 amino acids, both ends counted. CDR1 and CDR2 from the germline V gene are SGDLS and YYNGEE. This TCR came from an adult who was a healthcare worker with PCR-confirmed SARS-CoV-2 infection or an uninfected control (not recorded which). This rearrangement joins TRBV9 to TRBJ2-1; no check of the table's D call, TRBD2, against the DNA was made. Source material: whole blood. The CDR3: CASSVGGGIKFF.